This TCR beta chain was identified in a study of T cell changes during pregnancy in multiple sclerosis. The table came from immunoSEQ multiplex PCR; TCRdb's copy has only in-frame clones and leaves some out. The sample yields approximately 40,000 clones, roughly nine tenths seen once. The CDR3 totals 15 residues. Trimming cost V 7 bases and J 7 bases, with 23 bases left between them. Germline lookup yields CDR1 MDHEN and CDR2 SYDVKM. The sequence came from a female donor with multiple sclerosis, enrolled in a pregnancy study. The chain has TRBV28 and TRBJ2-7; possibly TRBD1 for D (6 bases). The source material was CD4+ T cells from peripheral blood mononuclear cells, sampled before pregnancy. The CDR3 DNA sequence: TGTGCCAGCACTCCCAACAGGGTTATATCGGGGGAGCAGTACTTC. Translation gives CASTPNRVISGEQYF.